Described below is a single T cell receptor beta chain sequence and its context. One end of the junction is discordant with germline, which a read error may explain. PCR was performed a second time for roughly 7 to 12 cycles using a sample-barcoded 5' primer and a J-beta primer mix. In TCRdb, the 5' RACE reads were re-called with MiXCR into one record per CDR3 protein. The table shows about 1.6 million distinct CDR3 sequences, with 30% to 35% occurring only once. The data were obtained in a study of blood T cells in healthy people across ages. Sequencing was performed on blood. The clonotype comes from a woman between 25 and 40 years old in good health.

Here the CDR3 reads CASRFGTPSSYSEQFF. CDR3 in DNA: TGTGCCAGCAGGTTCGGGACACCAAGCTCCTACAGTGAGCAGTTCTTC. The gene calls are TRBV12-3 or TRBV12-4 and TRBJ2-1; TRBD1 is a possible D gene (6 bases). There are 16 residues in the CDR3.